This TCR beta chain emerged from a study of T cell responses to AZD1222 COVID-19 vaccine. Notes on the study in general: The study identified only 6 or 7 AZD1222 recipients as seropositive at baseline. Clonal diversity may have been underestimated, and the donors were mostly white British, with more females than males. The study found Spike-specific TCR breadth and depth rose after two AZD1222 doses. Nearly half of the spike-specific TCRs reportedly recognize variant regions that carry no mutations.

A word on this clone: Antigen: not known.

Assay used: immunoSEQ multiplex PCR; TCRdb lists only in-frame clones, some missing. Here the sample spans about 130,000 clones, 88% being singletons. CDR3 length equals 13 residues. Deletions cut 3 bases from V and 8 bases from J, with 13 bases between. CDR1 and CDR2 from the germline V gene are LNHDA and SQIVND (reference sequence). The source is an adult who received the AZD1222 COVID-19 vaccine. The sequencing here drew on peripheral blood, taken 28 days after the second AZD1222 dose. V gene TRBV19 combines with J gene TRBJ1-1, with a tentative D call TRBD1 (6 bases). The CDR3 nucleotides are TGTGCCAGTAGTATCCAACAGGGATCGGAAGCTTTCTTT. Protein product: CASSIQQGSEAFF.